What follows are 20 T cell receptor beta chains derived from one specimen sequenced in a study of blood T cell repertoires in COVID-19. The data were produced by immunoSEQ multiplex PCR, yet TCRdb's version contains in-frame clones alone and is incomplete. The table records roughly 270,000 clones, 85% of them present only once. Sequences were obtained from peripheral blood. Receptors originate from a man aged 45-60 years with active or convalescent COVID-19.

This clone was recorded only once. The chain links TRBV11-2 to TRBJ2-1; 11 positions agree with TRBD2. Germline CDR1 is SGHAT and CDR2 is FQNNGV. The CDR3 length is 17 residues. V dropped 7 bases and J dropped 0; count of bases not matched to a gene: 8. CDR3 region: CASKPGLAESSYNEQFF. The CDR3 bases are TGTGCCAGCAAACCGGGACTAGCGGAGAGCTCCTACAATGAGCAGTTCTTC. Using reference TRBV11-2 and TRBJ2-1 for the parts outside the CDR3, the full variable domain is EAGVAQSPRYKIIEKRQSVAFWCNPISGHATLYWYQQILGQGPKLLIQFQNNGVVDDSQLPKDRFSAERLKGVDSTLKIQPAKLEDSAVYLCASKPGLAESSYNEQFFGPGTRLTVL.

V usage is TRBV15 and J usage is TRBJ2-1; a possible D gene is TRBD1 (5 bases). The CDR3 is 15 residues long. Germline lookup yields CDR1 LNHNV and CDR2 YYDKDF (reference sequence). V was shortened by 7 bases and J by 4 bases, with 17 bases between the two germline ends. The CDR3 sequence: CATIQGPALYNEQFF. The DNA for the CDR3 is TGTGCCACCATCCAGGGTCCCGCTTTGTACAATGAGCAGTTCTTC.

In DNA form, the CDR3 reads TGTGCCAGCAGCTTGGCAGGGAGGCTGAATGAAAAACTGTTTTTT. Amino acid sequence: CASSLAGRLNEKLFF. The J gene is TRBJ1-4, the V gene TRBV5-4; D is possibly TRBD1 (5 bases). The germline gives CDR1 SGHNT, CDR2 YYREEE (reference sequence). The V end was cut by 0 bases, the J end by 5 bases, with 11 bases between. The CDR3 covers 15 residues.

The genes are TRBV29-1 and TRBJ1-1; D is uncertain. The CDR3 runs to 13 residues. Trimming shortened V by 3 bases and J by 3 bases, and 11 bases separated the two germline ends. Germline lookup yields CDR1 SQVTM and CDR2 ANQGSEA. The CDR3 protein is CSVDAAEYTEAFF. The CDR3 DNA reads as TGCAGCGTTGATGCGGCAGAGTACACTGAAGCTTTCTTT.

The chain has TRBV30 and TRBJ1-2; possible D gene TRBD1, 6 bases. Germline V gene data show CDR1 as GTSNPN and CDR2 as SVGIG (reference sequence). Trimming took 4 bases from V and 6 from J, leaving 12 bases between them. There are 12 residues in the CDR3. The CDR3: CAWNGGRDGYTF. The CDR3 nucleotides read TGTGCCTGGAATGGGGGCAGGGATGGCTACACCTTC.

This clone was counted between two and nine times. This chain joins TRBV4-1 and TRBJ2-3; 10 bases agree with TRBD2. The V gene's germline CDR1 is MGHRA and CDR2 YSYEKL. Trimming cost V 0 bases and J 8 bases; bases outside gene matches: 8. CDR3 length equals 16 residues. CDR3 DNA: TGCGCCAGCAGCCAAGAAGTCCTAGCGGGAGAGGTTACGCAGTATTTT. It is translated as CASSQEVLAGEVTQYF.

CDR3 loop: CASSYSGRGRGNQPQHF. As DNA, the CDR3 is TGTGCCAGCAGTTACTCAGGCAGGGGGCGAGGGAATCAGCCCCAGCATTTT. The chain couples TRBV6-2 or TRBV6-3 to TRBJ1-5; TRBD1 aligns across 8 bases. V lost 0 bases, J lost 4 bases, and 8 bases stayed unmatched. The CDR3 length is 17 residues. Germline V CDR1 and CDR2: MNHEY, SVGEGT.

This rearrangement joins TRBV7-3 to TRBJ1-1; a weak D match, TRBD1 (6 bases). Germline-derived CDR1 and CDR2 are SGHTA and FQGTGA. The CDR3 consists of 14 residues. The V and J ends lost 5 bases and 4 bases respectively, with 14 bases between them. As DNA, the CDR3 is TGTGCCAGCAGCGCGCAGGGGTCGGCCACTGAAGCTTTCTTT. Protein product: CASSAQGSATEAFF.

The J gene is TRBJ1-5, the V gene TRBV6-5, with a possible D match to TRBD1 (6 bases). CDR1 is MNHEY, CDR2 SVGAGI, per germline. V lost 2 bases, J lost 5 bases, and 10 bases lay in between. The CDR3 consists of 14 residues. CDR3 loop: CASSYKQGYQPQHF. The DNA for the CDR3 is TGTGCCAGCAGTTACAAGCAGGGGTATCAGCCCCAGCATTTT.

The chain carries TRBV10-2 and TRBJ2-1; D is possibly TRBD2 (5 bases). The germline gives CDR1 WSHSY, CDR2 SAAADI. Trimming cost V 5 bases and J 2 bases, with 16 bases left between them. The CDR3 has 16 residues. The CDR3 bases are TGCGCCAGCAGTCGGACTTCCCAAAACCCCTACAATGAGCAGTTCTTC. Its translation is CASSRTSQNPYNEQFF.

The rearrangement links TRBV5-1 to TRBJ1-1, with 12 bases matching TRBD1. Looked up from germline, CDR1 is SGHRS and CDR2 is YFSETQ. The CDR3 has 14 amino acids. The ends lost 4 bases at V and 8 bases at J; junction bases unmatched: 6. This chain's CDR3 is CASSIGTGGGEAFF. The CDR3 DNA follows: TGCGCCAGCAGCATCGGGACAGGGGGCGGAGAAGCTTTCTTT.

Comment on this clone: The final CDR3 position lacks the conserved phenylalanine or tryptophan, pointing to a likely read error. No DNA is shown, since the ends of the CDR3 on it are uncertain; the CDR3 is the one TCRdb lists. V gene TRBV12-3 or TRBV12-4 combines with J gene TRBJ1-1; no DNA check was done on the table's D call, TRBD1. The CDR3 spans 8 residues, counting both ends. The chain's CDR3 is CASSPGTY.

The chain links TRBV5-4 to TRBJ1-5; D is ambiguous. In germline, CDR1 is SGHNT, CDR2 YYREEE (reference sequence). With 0 bases removed from V and 1 base from J, the gap between germline ends came to 5 bases. This CDR3 is 14 amino acids long. CDR3 coding DNA: TGTGCCAGCAGCTTGGCGGGAAGCAATCAGCCCCAGCATTTT. Its protein product is CASSLAGSNQPQHF.

This clone was recorded only once. The chain employs TRBV19 and TRBJ2-7, with TRBD2 matching over 16 bases. This CDR3 has 19 residues. With 6 bases clipped from V and 3 bases from J, the junction kept 14 bases outside the gene matches. Germline-derived CDR1 and CDR2 are LNHDA and SQIVND (reference sequence). The CDR3 region is CASSRQSGTSGRAIYEQYF. In nucleotides, the CDR3 is TGTGCCAGTAGCCGACAATCCGGGACTAGCGGGAGGGCAATCTACGAGCAGTACTTC.

The J gene is TRBJ1-5, the V gene TRBV12-3 or TRBV12-4, with TRBD1 as a possible D gene (6 bases). The CDR3 is made up of 13 amino acids. The V end lost 4 bases, the J end lost 11 bases, and 15 bases lay between the germline ends. CDR3 residues: CASSSASRGTQHF. In DNA form, the CDR3 reads TGTGCCAGCAGTTCGGCATCGAGGGGGACCCAGCATTTT.

The rearrangement joins TRBV3-1 (or the pseudogene TRBV3-2) to TRBJ1-5; D gene ambiguous. The CDR3 runs 14 residues. Trimming pared 0 bases from V and 0 bases from J, leaving 3 bases between. CDR1 is LGHDT and CDR2 is YNNKEL in the germline V gene (reference sequence). CDR3 in amino acids: CASSQDHSNQPQHF. The CDR3 coding sequence is TGTGCCAGCAGCCAAGATCATAGCAATCAGCCCCAGCATTTT.

The chain links TRBV6-2 or TRBV6-3 to TRBJ2-7; the match to TRBD1 covers 7 bases. This CDR3 spans 15 amino acids. From germline, CDR1 is MNHEY and CDR2 SVGEGT. After removal of 5 bases from V and 4 bases from J, the junction contained 11 bases not matched to a gene. CDR3 in DNA: TGTGCCAGCAGTCCCACCAGGGGCAGGGGGTACGAGCAGTACTTC. It translates to CASSPTRGRGYEQYF.

This clone was counted a few times. V usage is TRBV6-5 and J usage is TRBJ1-2; D is ambiguous. The CDR3 covers 14 residues. V lost 6 bases and J 8 bases, leaving 19 bases between the germline ends. Germline V gene lookup returns CDR1 MNHEY and CDR2 SVGAGI. The CDR3 coding sequence is TGTGCCAGCAGGCAACTGCCTGACGACTCGGGCTACACCTTC. Protein sequence: CASRQLPDDSGYTF.

The chain joins TRBV12-3 or TRBV12-4 to TRBJ1-2; D gene ambiguous. Trimming took off 3 bases at V and 7 bases at J, with 9 bases between the two ends. There are 12 residues in the CDR3. The chain's CDR3 is CASSFMIGGYTF. The CDR3 DNA reads as TGTGCCAGCAGTTTTATGATCGGTGGCTACACCTTC.

This sequence joins TRBV5-1 and TRBJ2-7; 10 nucleotides line up with TRBD1. V was pared by 0 bases and J by 4 bases, with 1 base of the junction left unmatched. Germline assignment: CDR1 SGHRS and CDR2 YFSETQ. This CDR3 is built from 14 residues. The DNA of the CDR3 is TGCGCCAGCAGCTTGGCGGGACAGGGGTACGAGCAGTACTTC. Its protein product is CASSLAGQGYEQYF.